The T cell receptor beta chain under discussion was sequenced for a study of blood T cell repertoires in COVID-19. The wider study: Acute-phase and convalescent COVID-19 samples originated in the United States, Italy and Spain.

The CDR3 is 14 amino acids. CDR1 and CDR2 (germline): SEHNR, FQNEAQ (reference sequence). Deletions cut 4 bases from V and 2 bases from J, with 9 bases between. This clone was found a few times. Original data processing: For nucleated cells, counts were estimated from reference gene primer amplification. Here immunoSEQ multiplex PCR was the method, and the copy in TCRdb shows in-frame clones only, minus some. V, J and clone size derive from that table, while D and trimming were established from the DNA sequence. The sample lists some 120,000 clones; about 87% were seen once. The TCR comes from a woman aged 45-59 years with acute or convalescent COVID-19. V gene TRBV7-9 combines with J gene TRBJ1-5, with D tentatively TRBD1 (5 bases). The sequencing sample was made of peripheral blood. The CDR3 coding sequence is TGTGCCAGCAGCTACGGGGGTGGCAATCAGCCCCAGCATTTT. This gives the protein CASSYGGGNQPQHF.